The next 14 T cell receptor beta chains were all read from a single sample in a study of CD8 T cells in ankylosing spondylitis. TCRdb re-analysed the 5' RACE reads in MiXCR, keeping a single row per CDR3 protein. The sample yields a few hundred thousand distinct CDR3 sequences, about 10% seen once. The specimen sequenced was blood, either unsorted or a sorted T cell fraction (not recorded which). Every receptor here comes from a male donor with ankylosing spondylitis or in good health (not recorded which).

In its sample, this clonotype was seen many times. The chain recombines TRBV4-2 with TRBJ2-3, with D uncertain. Germline assignment: CDR1 LGHNA and CDR2 YNFKEQ. The V end was cut by 5 bases, the J end by 4 bases, with 13 bases between. CDR3 length: 14 residues. CDR3 region: CASSTGISADTQYF. The CDR3 nucleotides read TGTGCCAGCAGCACGGGTATCAGTGCAGATACGCAGTATTTT.

In its sample, this clonotype was seen many times. J is TRBJ2-1 and V is TRBV7-2, with 13 bases matching TRBD2. This CDR3 has 16 amino acids. Looked up from germline, CDR1 is SGHTA and CDR2 is FQGNSA. J lost 4 bases, V lost 6 bases, and 6 bases had no gene match. CDR3 loop: CASRITSGGEYNEQFF. The CDR3 bases are TGTGCCAGCAGAATTACTAGCGGGGGGGAGTACAATGAGCAGTTCTTC. The variable domain in full, with the rest retrieved from reference TRBV7-2 and TRBJ2-1, is GAGVSQSPSNKVTEKGKDVELRCDPISGHTALYWYRQSLGQGLEFLIYFQGNSAPDKSGLPSDRFSAERTGGSVSTLTIQRTQQEDSAVYLCASRITSGGEYNEQFFGPGTRLTVL.

Concerning this clonotype itself: A much larger clone lies a single base off, so this may be a read error. The rearrangement joins TRBV18 to TRBJ2-5; TRBD2 agrees at 7 bases. CDR1 is KGHSH and CDR2 is LQKENI in the germline V gene. CDR3 length: 14 residues. CDR3 protein: CASSPNLAEETQSF. The CDR3 nucleotides read TGTGCCAGCTCACCAAACCTAGCGGAAGAGACCCAGTCCTTC.

The V and J genes are TRBV20-1 and TRBJ1-4; D unclear. Germline lookup yields CDR1 DFQATT and CDR2 SNEGSKA (reference sequence). The CDR3 is 17 residues long. CDR3 sequence reads: CSHVRGGGTPTNEKLFF. The CDR3 region has the DNA TGCAGCCACGTGCGGGGTGGTGGAACACCAACTAATGAAAAACTGTTTTTT.

At least ten counts were recorded for this clonotype. This rearrangement joins TRBV7-8 to TRBJ1-6, with D unresolved. The CDR3 extends over 15 amino acids. V was cut by 1 base and J by 7 bases, with 11 bases left in between. CDR1 is SGHVS, CDR2 FQNEAQ, per germline. CDR3 DNA: TGTGCCAGCAGCTTAGAGGGATCCCTCAATTCACCCCTCCACTTT. Amino acids: CASSLEGSLNSPLHF.

The V call is TRBV27, the J call TRBJ2-3; D perhaps matches TRBD2 (5 bases). Trimming removed 2 bases from V and 4 bases from J, with 10 bases in between. This CDR3 is 14 amino acids long. Germline V lookup: CDR1 MNHEY, CDR2 SMNVEV (reference sequence). In DNA, the CDR3 is TGTGCCAGCAGTTTAGGGGAGCTTGCAGATACGCAGTATTTT. Encoded protein: CASSLGELADTQYF.

At least ten counts were recorded for this clonotype. The V and J genes are TRBV27 and TRBJ1-6; 8 nucleotides align to TRBD1. The CDR3 runs 16 residues. Germline CDR1 is MNHEY and CDR2 is SMNVEV (reference sequence). J lost 10 bases, V lost 1 base, and 9 bases had no gene match. CDR3 protein: CASSLWLGTGASPLHF. The CDR3 DNA reads TGTGCCAGCAGTTTATGGCTGGGGACAGGTGCCTCACCCCTCCACTTT.

V gene TRBV19 combines with J gene TRBJ2-7; tentative D call: TRBD1 (6 bases). The CDR3 is made up of 13 amino acids. Trimming took off 9 bases at V and 1 base at J, with 13 bases between the two ends. Germline assignment: CDR1 LNHDA and CDR2 SQIVND (reference sequence). For the CDR3, the DNA is TGTGCCAGCTCCGGGACACCATCCTACGAGCAGTACTTC. Translating it yields CASSGTPSYEQYF.

This clonotype was seen just once. A much larger clone differs from this one at a single base, so this may be a read error. The chain joins TRBV5-1 to TRBJ2-3; TRBD1 or TRBD2 may be the D gene (5 bases each). The CDR3 length is 14 residues. Trimming cost V 8 bases and J 4 bases, with 17 bases left between them. Germline V gives CDR1 SGHRS, CDR2 YFSETQ. Written as DNA, the CDR3 is TGCGCCAGTAATCGATGGGGCGGGTCAGATACGCAGTATTTT. Amino acids: CASNRWGGSDTQYF. Full variable domain (outside the CDR3, taken from reference TRBV5-1 and TRBJ2-3): KAGVTQTPRYLIKTRGQQVTLSCSPISGHRSVSWYQQTPGQGLQFLFEYFSETQRNKGNFPGRFSGRQFSNSRSEMNVSTLELGDSALYLCASNRWGGSDTQYFGPGTRLTVL.

This clonotype was counted many times. CDR3: CASTPRGRDYGYTF. The CDR3 DNA reads TGTGCCAGCACCCCTAGAGGCAGAGACTATGGCTACACCTTC. The rearrangement uses TRBV12-3 or TRBV12-4 and TRBJ1-2; D is unresolved. V lost 7 bases to trimming and J lost 3 bases, with 15 bases between them. This CDR3 comprises 14 residues.

This clonotype was recorded many times. The rearrangement links TRBV5-1 to TRBJ2-7; D remains ambiguous. Germline lookup yields CDR1 SGHRS and CDR2 YFSETQ. This CDR3 comprises 15 residues. V gave up 1 base and J gave up 0 bases, with 11 bases separating them. The CDR3, as DNA: TGCGCCAGCAGCTTGATGACAAAGGGCTCCTACGAGCAGTACTTC. It encodes CASSLMTKGSYEQYF. The whole variable domain, filled in from reference TRBV5-1 and TRBJ2-7, reads KAGVTQTPRYLIKTRGQQVTLSCSPISGHRSVSWYQQTPGQGLQFLFEYFSETQRNKGNFPGRFSGRQFSNSRSEMNVSTLELGDSALYLCASSLMTKGSYEQYFGPGTRLTVT.

The V call is TRBV3-1, the J call TRBJ2-2; the match to TRBD2 covers 14 bases. V gave up 11 bases and J gave up 8 bases; unmatched junction bases: 22. This CDR3 is 19 amino acids long. Germline CDR1 and CDR2: LGHDT and YNNKEL (reference sequence). The CDR3 DNA reads as TGTGCCTCCTGCCAAAGGAACGGACTAGCGGGGGGTATTGAGGGGGAGCTGTTTTTT. Its translation is CASCQRNGLAGGIEGELFF.

As for this clonotype: A much larger clone is a single base away; this may be a read error. This sequence joins TRBV5-1 and TRBJ1-5; 10 positions match TRBD1. The germline V gene has CDR1 SGHRS and CDR2 YFSETQ. The CDR3 loop spans 17 amino acids. The CDR3 region is CAGSLRPGTGGNQPQHF. For the CDR3, the DNA is TGCGCCGGCAGCTTGAGGCCTGGGACAGGGGGCAATCAGCCCCAGCATTTT.

There are many counts of this clonotype. The chain links TRBV12-3 or TRBV12-4 to TRBJ1-5, with TRBD1 matching over 8 bases. V trimming: 4 bases; J trimming: 0 bases; junction bases outside the gene matches: 2. The CDR3 is made up of 15 amino acids. The CDR3 spells CASSSRGLSNQPQHF. DNA for the CDR3: TGTGCCAGCAGTTCCAGGGGGCTTAGCAATCAGCCCCAGCATTTT.